This T cell receptor beta chain was obtained from a study of control samples from healthy donors and cancer patients. Clones were sequenced by immunoSEQ multiplex PCR, and TCRdb holds only the in-frame ones, with some missing. The sample contains some 130,000 clones, 80% to 90% of which appear only once. V lost 0 bases, J lost 0 bases, and 6 bases lay in between. This CDR3 has 13 residues. Germline CDR1 SQVTM, CDR2 ANQGSEA. The sequenced material came from blood. The rearrangement uses TRBV29-1 and TRBJ2-7; D remains unclear. The receptor's source is a young woman in good health. DNA of the CDR3: TGCAGCGTTGAAGACCGGAGCTCCTACGAGCAGTACTTC. This gives the protein CSVEDRSSYEQYF.